This is a list of T cell receptor beta chains from one sample in a study of blood T cell repertoires in COVID-19. TCRdb keeps only in-frame clones here, not all; method: immunoSEQ multiplex PCR. This table has 150,000 to 200,000 clones, about 87% appearing once. Sequencing used peripheral blood. These receptors came from a woman aged 45-65 years with acute or convalescent COVID-19. The CDR3 runs from the conserved cysteine through the conserved F or W. The D gene is left open where the match is weak. A clone size is listed for some rows: how often the clone was seen (once, few, many), or a class if it is expanded.

TRBJ2-1	TRBD2	TRBV27	.	TGTGCCAGCAGTTTATCGATAGGTCTAGCGGGACGCAATGAGCAGTTCTTC	CASSLSIGLAGRNEQFF
TRBJ2-1	TRBD1	TRBV13	.	TGTGCCAGCAGCCCAGAGGCTGGACAGGGGTCCTACAATGAGCAGTTCTTC	CASSPEAGQGSYNEQFF
TRBJ2-4	TRBD2	TRBV14	.	TGTGCCAGCAGCCAAGCGGGAGGTGGATACATTCAGTACTTC	CASSQAGGGYIQYF
TRBJ2-7	TRBD2	TRBV19	few	TGTGCCAGTAGTAGCGGGGGACTTACCTACGAGCAGTACTTC	CASSSGGLTYEQYF
TRBJ2-1	TRBD2	TRBV11-2	.	TGTGCCAGCAGCTTGACTAGCGGAAAGCATTACAATGAGCAGTTCTTC	CASSLTSGKHYNEQFF
TRBJ2-5	TRBD2	TRBV7-2	.	TGTGCCATAGCGGGAGGCGAGACCCAGTACTTC	CAIAGGETQYF
TRBJ1-1	TRBD1	TRBV3-1/TRBV3-2	.	TGTGCCAGCAGCCTCCGGGACAGGGACACTGAAGCTTTCTTT	CASSLRDRDTEAFF
TRBJ1-5	.	TRBV11-2	.	TGTGCCAGCAGCCCCTCCGGGAATCAGCCCCAGCATTTT	CASSPSGNQPQHF
TRBJ2-5	.	TRBV5-4	.	TGTGCCAGCAGCGTTCCGGGACACCCAGAGACCCAGTACTTC	CASSVPGHPETQYF
TRBJ1-2	.	TRBV5-1	.	TGCGCCAGCAGCGAGGAATCCTATGGCTACACCTTC	CASSEESYGYTF
TRBJ2-5	TRBD1	TRBV7-7	few	TGTGCCAGCAGCCCTGGACAGGGTTCAGGAGAGACCCAGTACTTC	CASSPGQGSGETQYF
TRBJ1-1	TRBD1	TRBV5-6	few	TGTGCCAGCAGCTTCCTCCTGGGGGACAGGGGGCCTGAAGCTTTCTTT	CASSFLLGDRGPEAFF
TRBJ1-5	.	TRBV19	.	TGTGCCAGTAGTAGTAGTAGCTATAGCAATCAGCCCCAGCATTTT	CASSSSSYSNQPQHF
TRBJ2-1	.	TRBV11-3	.	TGTGCCAGCAGCCTCCCCTCCCCCCTGACGGGGTTCTACAATGAGCAGTTCTTC	CASSLPSPLTGFYNEQFF
TRBJ1-5	.	TRBV6-5	.	TGTGCCAACAGTTACGGGGGCGGGCAGCCCCAGCATTTT	CANSYGGGQPQHF
TRBJ1-2	TRBD1	TRBV7-8	.	TGTGCCAGCAGTCAAGATACCGGGACAGGGGAGGGCTACACCTTC	CASSQDTGTGEGYTF
TRBJ1-2	TRBD1	TRBV25-1	.	TGTGCCAGCAGTCAATTCGGACAGGACTATGGCTACACCTTC	CASSQFGQDYGYTF
TRBJ1-2	TRBD1	TRBV4-3	.	TGCGCCAGCAGCCGTGACAGGGGCGCTAACTATGGCTACACCTTC	CASSRDRGANYGYTF
TRBJ1-3	TRBD1	TRBV5-6	.	TGTGCCAGCAGCTGGGGGACAGCCTCTGGAAACACCATATATTTT	CASSWGTASGNTIYF
TRBJ1-1	.	TRBV9	.	TGTGCCAGCAGCGTAGTACAGGGAGGGAGTGAAGCTTTCTTT	CASSVVQGGSEAFF
TRBJ2-7	.	TRBV2	.	TGTGCCAGCAGTGTGGGCCCTGACTACGAGCAGTACTTC	CASSVGPDYEQYF
TRBJ2-5	.	TRBV6-5	.	TGTGCCAGCAGTCCCATTGTGGCAGGAGGGGAGACCCAGTACTTC	CASSPIVAGGETQYF
TRBJ2-1	.	TRBV12-3/TRBV12-4	.	TGTGCCAGCAGAGGGGCGCTCTACAATGAGCAGTTCTTC	CASRGALYNEQFF
TRBJ2-5	TRBD1	TRBV5-1	.	TGCGCCAGCAGCCCGACAGGGGGCAGGCAAGAGACCCAGTACTTC	CASSPTGGRQETQYF
TRBJ1-2	.	TRBV9	.	TGTGCCAGCAGCGTAAGTCAGGGACAAGGGAACTATGGCTACACCTTC	CASSVSQGQGNYGYTF
TRBJ1-6	TRBD1	TRBV19	.	TGTGCCAGTTCGACAGGGGGATATAATTCACCCCTCCACTTT	CASSTGGYNSPLHF
TRBJ2-7	TRBD2	TRBV6-6	.	TGTGCCAGCAGTTCGTTACCTAGCGGGGGGGTCGAGCAGTACTTC	CASSSLPSGGVEQYF
TRBJ1-1	TRBD1	TRBV18	.	TGTGCCAGCTCACCAACCAAGGGGGCTGGTGGCACTGAAGCTTTCTTT	CASSPTKGAGGTEAFF